This TCR beta chain came from a study of monozygotic twins with inflammatory bowel disease. The authors made each sample's cDNA in eight separate reactions. Addition of UMIs with a 6-nucleotide sample barcode was achieved by template switching. TCRdb reprocessed the 5' RACE reads and reports one entry per CDR3 protein, with no DNA. Listed are approximately 390,000 distinct CDR3 sequences; 2% to 2.5% falls within the top ten. Germline CDR1 and CDR2: SGHAT and FQNNGV. CDR3 length: 12 residues. Whole-study findings and limits: Among twins, concordant and discordant pairs did not differ in repertoire similarity, possibly from limited power. Any single strong signal or clonotype tied to IBD lacked support.

As concerns this clonotype: Its antigen is currently unknown.

The sequenced material came from blood. The clonotype was recovered from a human donor with ulcerative colitis or Crohn's disease, or a healthy co-twin of an affected twin (not recorded which). J is TRBJ1-5 and V is TRBV11-2; TCRdb's D gene call, TRBD1, goes unchecked for lack of DNA. The CDR3 reads CASSFRGGPQHF.